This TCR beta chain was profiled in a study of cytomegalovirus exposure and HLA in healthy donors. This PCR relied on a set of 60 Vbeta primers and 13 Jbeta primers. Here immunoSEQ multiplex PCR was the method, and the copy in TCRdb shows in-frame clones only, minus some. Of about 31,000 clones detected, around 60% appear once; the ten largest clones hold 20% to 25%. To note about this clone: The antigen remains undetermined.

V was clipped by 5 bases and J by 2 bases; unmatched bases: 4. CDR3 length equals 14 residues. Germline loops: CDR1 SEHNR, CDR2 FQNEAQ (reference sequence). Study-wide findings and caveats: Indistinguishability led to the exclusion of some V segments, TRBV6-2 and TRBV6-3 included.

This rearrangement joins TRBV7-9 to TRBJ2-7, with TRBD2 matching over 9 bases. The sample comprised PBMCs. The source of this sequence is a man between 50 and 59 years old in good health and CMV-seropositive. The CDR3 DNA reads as TGTGCCAGCAGCCCTCGACTAGCGGCCTACGAGCAGTACTTC. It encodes CASSPRLAAYEQYF.